This TCR beta chain stems from a study of Ad26.COV2.S vaccination and SARS-CoV-2 variants. Per the germline V gene, CDR1 is LNHDA and CDR2 is SQIVND (reference sequence). V was pared by 8 bases and J by 6 bases, with 3 bases of the junction left unmatched. The CDR3 spans 12 residues. Clones were sequenced by immunoSEQ multiplex PCR, and TCRdb holds only the in-frame ones, with some missing. The sample has roughly 320,000 clones, around 81% seen once. Treatment given: some 20 received Ad26.COV2.S at low or high dose, single or two shots; 5 received placebo; per-sample allocation not given. On day 63 after the first injection, vaccine and placebo recipients gave samples. About this clone itself: Its antigen is not known.

Findings and limits, study-wide: Marked by substantial breadth, spike-specific CD8+ and CD4+ T cell responses were reportedly seen after vaccination.

Sequencing was performed on peripheral blood, taken in a trial of Ad26.COV2.S vaccine versus placebo. The TCR was taken from a person aged 18-65 years who received the Ad26.COV2.S COVID-19 vaccine or a placebo. V usage is TRBV19 and J usage is TRBJ2-1, with 8 positions matching TRBD1. The CDR3 DNA follows: TGTGCCAGTGCCACAGGGGGCAATGAGCAGTTCTTC. Its protein product is CASATGGNEQFF.